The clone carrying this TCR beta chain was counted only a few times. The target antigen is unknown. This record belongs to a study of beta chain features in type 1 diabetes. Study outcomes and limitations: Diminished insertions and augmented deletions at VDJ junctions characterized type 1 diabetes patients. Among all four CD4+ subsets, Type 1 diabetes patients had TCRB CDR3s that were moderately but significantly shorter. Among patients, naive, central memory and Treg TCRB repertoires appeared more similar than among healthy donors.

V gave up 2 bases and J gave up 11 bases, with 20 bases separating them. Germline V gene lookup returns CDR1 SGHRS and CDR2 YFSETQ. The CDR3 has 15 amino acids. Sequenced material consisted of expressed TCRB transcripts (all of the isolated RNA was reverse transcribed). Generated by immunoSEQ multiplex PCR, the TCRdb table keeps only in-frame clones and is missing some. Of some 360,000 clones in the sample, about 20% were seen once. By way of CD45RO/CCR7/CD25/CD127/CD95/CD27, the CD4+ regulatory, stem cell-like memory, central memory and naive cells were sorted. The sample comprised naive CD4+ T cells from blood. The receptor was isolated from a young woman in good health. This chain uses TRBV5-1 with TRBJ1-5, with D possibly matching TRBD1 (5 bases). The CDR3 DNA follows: TGCGCCAGCAGCTTTGAAGACAGAGAGTTTAGGTCCCAGCATTTT. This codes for CASSFEDREFRSQHF.